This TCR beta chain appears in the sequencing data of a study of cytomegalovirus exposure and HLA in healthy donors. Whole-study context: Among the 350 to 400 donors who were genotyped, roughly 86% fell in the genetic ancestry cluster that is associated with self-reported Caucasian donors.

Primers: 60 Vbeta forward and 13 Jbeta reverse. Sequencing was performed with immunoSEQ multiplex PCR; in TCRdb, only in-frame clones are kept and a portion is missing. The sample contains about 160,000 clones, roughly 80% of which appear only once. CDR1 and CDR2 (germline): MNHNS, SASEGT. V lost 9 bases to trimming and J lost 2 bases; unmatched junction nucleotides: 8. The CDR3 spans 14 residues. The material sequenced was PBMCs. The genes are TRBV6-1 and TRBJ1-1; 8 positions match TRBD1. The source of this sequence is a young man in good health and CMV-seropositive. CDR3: CASAWTGLNTEAFF. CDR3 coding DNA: TGTGCCAGTGCCTGGACAGGGCTTAACACTGAAGCTTTCTTT.